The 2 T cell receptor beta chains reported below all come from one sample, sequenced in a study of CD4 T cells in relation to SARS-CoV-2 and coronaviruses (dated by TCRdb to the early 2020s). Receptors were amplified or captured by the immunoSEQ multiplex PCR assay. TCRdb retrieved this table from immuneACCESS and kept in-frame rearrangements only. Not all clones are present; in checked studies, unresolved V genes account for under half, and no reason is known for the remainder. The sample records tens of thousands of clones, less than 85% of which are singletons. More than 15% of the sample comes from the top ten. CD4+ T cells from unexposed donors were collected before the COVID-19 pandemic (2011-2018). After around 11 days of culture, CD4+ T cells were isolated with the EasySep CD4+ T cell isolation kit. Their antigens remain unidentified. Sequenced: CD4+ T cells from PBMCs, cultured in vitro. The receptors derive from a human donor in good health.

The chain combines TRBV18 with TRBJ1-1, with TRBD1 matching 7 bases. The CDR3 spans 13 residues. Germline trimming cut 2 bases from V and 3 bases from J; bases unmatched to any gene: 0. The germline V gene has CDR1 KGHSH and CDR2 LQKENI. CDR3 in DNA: TGTGCCAGCTCACCAGGGACAGACACTGAAGCTTTCTTT. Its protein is CASSPGTDTEAFF.

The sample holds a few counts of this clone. The CDR3 DNA reads as TGTGCCAGCAGCTTAGACTCTGGGACACAGACTGGAAACACCATATATTTT. As protein: CASSLDSGTQTGNTIYF. The chain joins TRBV7-9 to TRBJ1-3; weak D call: TRBD1 (6 bases). CDR1 and CDR2 (germline): SEHNR, FQNEAQ (reference sequence). CDR3 size: 17 residues. V lost 1 base, J lost 2 bases, and 15 bases lay in between.